The 8 T cell receptor beta chains given below trace back to one sample, sequenced in a study of patients and donors after allogeneic stem cell transplantation. TCRdb analysed the RT-PCR reads with MiXCR anew, one entry per CDR3 protein. The table includes about 960,000 distinct CDR3 sequences, roughly 18% detected once. Sequenced: blood, either unsorted or a sorted T cell fraction (not recorded which). These receptor sequences come from a human donor who was either an allogeneic HSCT recipient or a stem cell or donor lymphocyte infusion donor (not recorded which). It is not recorded whose cells these are; they may come from a transplant donor.

V is TRBV12-3 or TRBV12-4 and J is TRBJ1-2; the D is unclear. V lost 8 bases, J lost 4 bases, and 20 bases lay in between. This CDR3 has 15 amino acids. CDR3 nucleotide sequence: TGTGCCAGCTGCCCAGACGGTTACCGAATCTATGGCTACACCTTC. It is translated as CASCPDGYRIYGYTF.

This chain joins TRBV12-5 and TRBJ2-1; 11 bases map to TRBD2. The CDR3 is 17 amino acids. With 3 bases clipped from V and 8 bases from J, the junction kept 12 bases outside the gene matches. Germline assignment: CDR1 LGHNT and CDR2 FRNRAP. The CDR3 DNA reads TGTGCTAGTGGTTTAGGGACCGGGACTAGCGGCTGTGATGAGCAGTTCTTC. Its translation is CASGLGTGTSGCDEQFF.

V is TRBV5-6 and J is TRBJ2-1; TRBD2 is a possible D gene (6 bases). This CDR3 region has 15 residues. Germline V gene sequence: CDR1 SGHDT, CDR2 YYEEEE. V shed 4 bases and J shed 0 bases, with 11 bases lying between them. CDR3 nucleotide sequence: TGTGCCAGCAGCACCGGAGGGAGCTCCTACAATGAGCAGTTCTTC. Its protein product is CASSTGGSSYNEQFF. Full variable domain (outside the CDR3, taken from reference TRBV5-6 and TRBJ2-1): DAGVTQSPTHLIKTRGQQVTLRCSPKSGHDTVSWYQQALGQGPQFIFQYYEEEERQRGNFPDRFSGHQFPNYSSELNVNALLLGDSALYLCASSTGGSSYNEQFFGPGTRLTVL.

This clonotype was seen a handful of times. The rearrangement uses TRBV6-1 and TRBJ1-3; weak D call: TRBD1 (5 bases). The CDR3 has 15 residues. Germline CDR1 is MNHNS and CDR2 is SASEGT. V lost 5 bases and J lost 2, with 13 bases in between. CDR3 nucleotides: TGTGCCAGCAGTCGACAGCCTTCCACTGGAAACACCATATATTTT. Translation gives CASSRQPSTGNTIYF.

The chain uses TRBV7-2 and TRBJ2-5; D possibly matches TRBD1 or TRBD2 (5 bases each). This CDR3 is 15 amino acids long. Germline V gene lookup returns CDR1 SGHTA and CDR2 FQGNSA. Deletions cut 3 bases from V and 5 bases from J, with 16 bases between. CDR3 in DNA: TGTGCCAGCAGCTTGGGAGATGGGGGAGCGGAGACCCAGTACTTC. This encodes CASSLGDGGAETQYF.

J is TRBJ2-7 and V is TRBV19; 8 bases are shared with TRBD1. Germline V gives CDR1 LNHDA, CDR2 SQIVND (reference sequence). The J segment lost 0 bases and the V segment lost 0 bases, leaving 13 bases of the junction unmatched. CDR3 length equals 19 residues. CDR3: CASSIDPPNDRGRSYEQYF. For the CDR3, the DNA is TGTGCCAGTAGTATAGATCCCCCAAATGACAGGGGCCGCTCCTACGAGCAGTACTTC.

Points on this clonotype: The CDR3 does not close with the conserved phenylalanine or tryptophan, likely indicating a read error. The chain links TRBV12-3 or TRBV12-4 to TRBJ2-7; no firm D call. Trimming removed 6 bases at V and 3 bases at J, with 9 bases between. The length of the CDR3 is 12 residues. In DNA, the CDR3 is TGTGCCAGCAGGCCCGACGGCTACGAGCAGTACCTC. This codes for CASRPDGYEQYL.

In this sample, this clonotype turned up a few times. The genes are TRBV7-8 and TRBJ2-3; 7 bases match TRBD2. The germline gives CDR1 SGHVS, CDR2 FQNEAQ. This CDR3 has 15 amino acids. With V trimmed by 5 bases and J by 2 bases, 7 bases remained unmatched. This chain's CDR3 is CASSPNGRYTDTQYF. CDR3 coding DNA: TGTGCCAGCAGCCCCAACGGGAGGTACACAGATACGCAGTATTTT. The full variable domain, its missing parts supplied by reference TRBV7-8 and TRBJ2-3, is GAGVSQSPRYKVAKRGQDVALRCDPISGHVSLFWYQQALGQGPEFLTYFQNEAQLDKSGLPSDRFFAERPEGSVSTLKIQRTQQEDSAVYLCASSPNGRYTDTQYFGPGTRLTVL.